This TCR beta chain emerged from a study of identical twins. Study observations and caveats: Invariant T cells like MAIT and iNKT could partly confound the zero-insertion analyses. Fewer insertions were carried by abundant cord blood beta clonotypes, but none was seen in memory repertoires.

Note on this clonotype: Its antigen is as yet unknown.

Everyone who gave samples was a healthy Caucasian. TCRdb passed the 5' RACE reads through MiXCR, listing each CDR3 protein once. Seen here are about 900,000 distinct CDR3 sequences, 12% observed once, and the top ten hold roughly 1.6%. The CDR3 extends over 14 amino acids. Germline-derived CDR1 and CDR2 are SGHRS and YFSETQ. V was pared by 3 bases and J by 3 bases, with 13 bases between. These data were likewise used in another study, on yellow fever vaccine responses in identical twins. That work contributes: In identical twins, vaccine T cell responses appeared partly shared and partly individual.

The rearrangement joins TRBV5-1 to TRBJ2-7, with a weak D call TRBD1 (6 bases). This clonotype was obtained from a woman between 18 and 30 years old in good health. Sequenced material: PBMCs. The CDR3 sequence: CASSSQGQNYEQYF. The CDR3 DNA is TGCGCCAGCAGCTCTCAGGGACAAAACTACGAGCAGTACTTC. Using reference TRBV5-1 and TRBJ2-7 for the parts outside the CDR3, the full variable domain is KAGVTQTPRYLIKTRGQQVTLSCSPISGHRSVSWYQQTPGQGLQFLFEYFSETQRNKGNFPGRFSGRQFSNSRSEMNVSTLELGDSALYLCASSSQGQNYEQYFGPGTRLTVT.